This is a list of T cell receptor beta chains from one sample in a study of control samples from healthy donors and cancer patients. Assay: immunoSEQ multiplex PCR; the TCRdb copy retains only in-frame clones and omits some. The table has fewer than 200,000 clones, around 95% seen once. The sample comprised blood. These receptor sequences come from a woman aged 60-75 years in good health. The CDR3 runs from the conserved cysteine through the conserved F or W. The order of the fields is clone size, J gene, V gene, D gene, CDR3 DNA, CDR3 protein. D genes are given only for firm matches. Not all rows give a size; the values are once, few, many and, for expanded clones, a class.

>.|TRBJ2-1|TRBV6-4|TRBD2
TGTGCCAGCAGTGATTCTACTAGCGGGAGCTACAATGAGCAGTTCTTC
CASSDSTSGSYNEQFF
>.|TRBJ2-1|TRBV7-2|.
TGTGCCAGCACCCCTGGTGCGTCACCCCCTTACAATGAGCAGTTCTTC
CASTPGASPPYNEQFF
>.|TRBJ2-1|TRBV5-1|.
TGCGCCAGCAGCTTGGAGGGGACCTCCTACAATGAGCAGTTCTTC
CASSLEGTSYNEQFF
>once|TRBJ1-2|TRBV12-5|.
TGTGCTAGTGGTTTGGTACAACGGCAGCTCTATGGCTACACCTTC
CASGLVQRQLYGYTF
>.|TRBJ1-2|TRBV28|.
TGTGCCAGCAGTTTATTCGGACAGACCTATGGCTACACCTTC
CASSLFGQTYGYTF
>.|TRBJ2-5|TRBV20-1|TRBD1
TGCAGTGCTAGTCACCCGGGACAGGGTGGAGAGACCCAGTACTTC
CSASHPGQGGETQYF
>.|TRBJ1-5|TRBV19|.
TGTGCCAGTAGTGGGGCAGGGAATCAGCCCCAGCATTTT
CASSGAGNQPQHF
>.|TRBJ1-2|TRBV5-6|.
TGTGCCAGCCGGTACCGGGACGGAGACTATGGCTACACCTTC
CASRYRDGDYGYTF
>.|TRBJ2-7|TRBV7-2|.
TGTGCCAGCAGCTTAGTACCTGGGGGCCGAGGATCCTACGAGCAGTACTTC
CASSLVPGGRGSYEQYF
>.|TRBJ2-1|TRBV10-3|TRBD2
TGTGCCATCAGTGAGTCAAGAGCGGGGGGGCCGGGTGAGCAGTTCTTC
CAISESRAGGPGEQFF
>.|TRBJ2-3|TRBV19|.
TGTGCCAGTAGTATAGCAGGGGCTAGCACAGATACGCAGTATTTT
CASSIAGASTDTQYF
>.|TRBJ1-2|TRBV20-1|TRBD1
TGCAGTGCTGGGGACAGCTATGGCTACACCTTC
CSAGDSYGYTF
>.|TRBJ2-7|TRBV5-1|.
TGCGCCAGCAGCTTGGCAGGAGACCCCTACGAGCAGTACTTC
CASSLAGDPYEQYF
>.|TRBJ1-2|TRBV4-3|TRBD1
TGCGCCAGCAGCCCCGAAGAGGGGGGACAGGGAGTCTATGGCTACACCTTC
CASSPEEGGQGVYGYTF
>few|TRBJ2-2|TRBV6-5|.
TGTGCCAGCAGTTACGGGGTAGCGGCGAACACCGGGGAGCTGTTTTTT
CASSYGVAANTGELFF
>.|TRBJ1-1|TRBV25-1|.
TGTGCCAGCATCCCGAACGCGCAGTCTGAAGCTTTCTTT
CASIPNAQSEAFF
>.|TRBJ2-7|TRBV10-1|.
TGCGCCAGCAGCACAACTATTGCGGGGACCTACGAGCAGTACTTC
CASSTTIAGTYEQYF
>.|TRBJ1-6|TRBV21-1|.
TGTGCCAGCAGGTTGCGGACAGGGCATTCACCCCTCCACTTT
CASRLRTGHSPLHF
>.|TRBJ2-1|TRBV1|.
TGCACCAGCAGCCAAGATTTCTCCCAAGTAAGGGAGCAGTTCTTC
CTSSQDFSQVREQFF
>.|TRBJ2-3|TRBV7-2|TRBD2
TGTGCCAGCAGCTTAAGTCTAGCGGGGGTGGATACGCAGTATTTT
CASSLSLAGVDTQYF
>.|TRBJ1-3|TRBV21-1|.
TGTGCCAGCAGCAAAACGAGATCGGACTCTGGAAACACCATATATTTT
CASSKTRSDSGNTIYF
>.|TRBJ1-4|TRBV7-9|.
TGTGCCAGCAGCTTATTGGGGAATGAAAAACTGTTTTTT
CASSLLGNEKLFF
>.|TRBJ2-1|TRBV7-2|.
TGTGCCAGCAGCTTGGGCCTTGGGGGAAATGAGCAGTTCTTC
CASSLGLGGNEQFF
>.|TRBJ2-3|TRBV7-9|.
TGTGCCAGCAGCTTAGGCGGGGGCGGTGCAGATACGCAGTATTTT
CASSLGGGGADTQYF
>.|TRBJ1-1|TRBV7-9|.
TGTGCCAGCAGCGCAGGGGTATGGACTGAAGCTTTCTTT
CASSAGVWTEAFF
>.|TRBJ2-5|TRBV5-1|.
TGCGCCAGCGGCCTGGGACTTCCTGTTCAAGAGACCCAGTACTTC
CASGLGLPVQETQYF
>.|TRBJ2-2|TRBV4-2|.
TGTGCCAGCAGCCTCCTGGCCGGGGAGCTGTTTTTT
CASSLLAGELFF
>.|TRBJ1-4|TRBV2|.
TGTGCCACAGCAATTGGCAGATATGAAAAACTGTTTTTT
CATAIGRYEKLFF
>.|TRBJ2-1|TRBV5-1|.
TGCGCCAGCAGCTTGGAACAGAGCATCAATGAGCAGTTCTTC
CASSLEQSINEQFF
>.|TRBJ1-1|TRBV11-2|TRBD1
TGTGCCAGCAGCTCCCGACAGGGTCTGTACACTGAAGCTTTCTTT
CASSSRQGLYTEAFF
>.|TRBJ1-1|TRBV5-1|TRBD1
TGCGCCAGCAGCTCGCTATTTGGACAGGGACAGAACACTGAAGCTTTCTTT
CASSSLFGQGQNTEAFF
>few|TRBJ1-3|TRBV19|TRBD1
TGTGCCAGTAGTATAGCGGGACAGTACGCTGGAAACACCATATATTTT
CASSIAGQYAGNTIYF
>.|TRBJ1-6|TRBV5-1|.
TGCGCCAGCAGCTTGGCAGGGAGGGCCGAGGTTTTCTCACCCCTCCACTTT
CASSLAGRAEVFSPLHF